The 10 T cell receptor beta chains below come from one sample, sequenced in a study of CD8+ T cells in alopecia areata. Extracted from the samples, RNA was reverse transcribed into cDNA to serve as the sequencing template. Profiling relied on immunoSEQ multiplex PCR, and the TCRdb table lists in-frame clones only, not all of them. The data show 150,000 to 250,000 clones, 55% to 75% seen once. Sample treatment: oral pan-JAK inhibitor, 5-10 mg twice daily. Source: CD4+ T cells sorted from blood, taken at week 24, from a patient treated with tofacitinib. The receptor set was obtained from a human donor with alopecia areata.

The chain uses TRBV9 and TRBJ2-3; possible D gene TRBD2, 5 bases. CDR3 length: 14 residues. V dropped 2 bases and J dropped 2 bases, with 9 bases sitting between them. The germline V gene has CDR1 SGDLS and CDR2 YYNGEE. The CDR3 DNA is TGTGCCAGCAGCGTTACGGGGATCACAGATACGCAGTATTTT. Protein sequence: CASSVTGITDTQYF.

This clone has a handful of counts. CDR3 sequence: CASSLRAGTGANVLTF. The CDR3 coding sequence is TGTGCCAGCAGCTTAAGGGCGGGGACCGGGGCCAACGTCCTGACTTTC. The chain is built from TRBV11-3 and TRBJ2-6, with D perhaps TRBD2 (6 bases). Germline CDR1 and CDR2: SGHNT and YENEEA. Trimming took off 2 bases at V and 4 bases at J, with 12 bases between the two ends. This CDR3 is 16 amino acids long.

The chain couples TRBV2 to TRBJ2-7, with D unclear. Per germline, CDR1 SNHLY and CDR2 FYNNEI. V lost 6 bases, J lost 4 bases, and 16 bases lay in between. The CDR3 has 14 amino acids. The CDR3 DNA reads as TGTGCCAGCAGGGCCCCGGGCTCGGCATACGAGCAGTACTTC. Its protein is CASRAPGSAYEQYF.

The V call is TRBV27, the J call TRBJ2-5; D assignment may be TRBD1 or TRBD2 (5 bases each). The CDR3 contains 14 residues. V lost 5 bases, J lost 4 bases, and 14 bases lay in between. Per germline, CDR1 MNHEY and CDR2 SMNVEV (reference sequence). CDR3 amino acids: CASSPRSRGETQYF. CDR3 bases: TGTGCCAGCAGTCCCCGGTCGAGGGGAGAGACCCAGTACTTC.

J is TRBJ2-1 and V is TRBV5-4, with 11 bases lining up with TRBD1. The CDR3 is 15 residues long. With 4 bases clipped from V and 7 bases from J, the junction kept 7 bases outside the gene matches. Germline loops: CDR1 SGHNT, CDR2 YYREEE (reference sequence). The chain's CDR3 is CASSRAGTGGNEQFF. The CDR3 nucleotides read TGTGCCAGCAGCCGCGCCGGGACAGGGGGTAATGAGCAGTTCTTC.

J is TRBJ2-5 and V is TRBV5-1; D remains unclear. Germline V CDR1 and CDR2: SGHRS, YFSETQ. This CDR3 comprises 12 residues. Trimming cost V 4 bases and J 0 bases, with 4 bases left between them. Here the CDR3 reads CASSQNQETQYF. The CDR3 bases are TGCGCCAGCAGCCAGAACCAAGAGACCCAGTACTTC.

This rearrangement joins TRBV7-2 to TRBJ2-6, with unresolved D. V was clipped by 2 bases and J by 4 bases, with 6 bases between them. Germline-derived CDR1 and CDR2 are SGHTA and FQGNSA. CDR3 length: 14 residues. DNA of the CDR3: TGTGCCAGCAGCTTACATGCCGGGGCCAACGTCCTGACTTTC. It encodes CASSLHAGANVLTF.

This chain uses TRBV7-2 with TRBJ1-1; no clear D. CDR3 length: 13 amino acids. In germline, CDR1 is SGHTA, CDR2 FQGNSA. Trimming left V 3 bases short and J 5 bases short, with 10 bases between. CDR3 bases: TGTGCCAGCAGCTTTCAGGAGAGGACTGAAGCTTTCTTT. The encoded protein is CASSFQERTEAFF.

The V gene is TRBV7-2, the J gene TRBJ1-3; possible D gene TRBD1, 5 bases. Germline V gene data show CDR1 as SGHTA and CDR2 as FQGNSA. V lost 6 bases to trimming and J lost 0 bases, with 9 bases between them. The CDR3 sequence is 14 residues long. In DNA, the CDR3 is TGTGCCAGCAGTGTCGGGGCCTCTGGAAACACCATATATTTT. It encodes CASSVGASGNTIYF. Full variable domain (outside the CDR3, taken from reference TRBV7-2 and TRBJ1-3): GAGVSQSPSNKVTEKGKDVELRCDPISGHTALYWYRQSLGQGLEFLIYFQGNSAPDKSGLPSDRFSAERTGGSVSTLTIQRTQQEDSAVYLCASSVGASGNTIYFGEGSWLTVV.

The chain is built from TRBV29-1 and TRBJ2-7, with TRBD1 identical over 10 bases. Unmatched junction bases numbered 3, after V lost 4 bases and J lost 3 bases. The CDR3 has 13 amino acids. From germline, CDR1 is SQVTM and CDR2 ANQGSEA. The CDR3, as DNA: TGCAGCGTTGTACGGACAGGGGGCTACGAGCAGTACTTC. Amino acids: CSVVRTGGYEQYF.